This entry lists 21 T cell receptor beta chains sequenced from one sample in a study of early T cells in non-severe SARS-CoV-2 infection. TCRdb re-called the 5' RACE reads through MiXCR, storing one row per CDR3 protein. The sample lists about 56,000 distinct CDR3 sequences, roughly a tenth seen once, with 6.5% in the top ten. The source material was whole blood. The receptor set was obtained from an adult who was a healthcare worker with PCR-confirmed SARS-CoV-2 infection or an uninfected control (not recorded which).

The sample holds many counts of this clonotype. The chain recombines TRBV4-3 with TRBJ1-1; D is perhaps TRBD1 (5 bases). With 5 bases removed from V and 1 base from J, the gap between germline ends came to 8 bases. This CDR3 contains 13 residues. In germline, CDR1 is LGHNA, CDR2 YSLEER. CDR3 sequence reads: CASSADRNTEAFF. The DNA of the CDR3 is TGCGCCAGCAGCGCAGACAGGAACACTGAAGCTTTCTTT.

The V call is TRBV20-1, the J call TRBJ2-5; the match to TRBD2 covers 10 bases. Trimming cost V 7 bases and J 4 bases; bases outside gene matches: 12. Germline values: CDR1 DFQATT, CDR2 SNEGSKA (reference sequence). The CDR3 loop spans 15 amino acids. In DNA, the CDR3 is TGCAGTGTCAGTCCTCTAGCGGGAGCAAGAGAGACCCAGTACTTC. Residues: CSVSPLAGARETQYF.

There are many counts of this clonotype. This rearrangement joins TRBV7-2 to TRBJ2-7, with TRBD2 identical over 11 bases. Trimming took 5 bases from V and 3 from J; bases not matched to a gene: 15. This CDR3 has 18 amino acids. Germline values: CDR1 SGHTA, CDR2 FQGNSA. The CDR3, as DNA: TGTGCCAGCAGCCGCCTAACCTCGACTAGCGGGAACCTCTACGAGCAGTACTTC. It encodes CASSRLTSTSGNLYEQYF.

The chain combines TRBV30 with TRBJ2-1, with D perhaps matching TRBD1 (6 bases). The CDR3 consists of 15 residues. Germline assignment: CDR1 GTSNPN and CDR2 SVGIG (reference sequence). With 2 bases removed from V and 4 bases from J, the gap between germline ends came to 15 bases. The CDR3 protein is CAWSQGLEPYNEQFF. The CDR3 DNA follows: TGTGCCTGGAGTCAGGGGCTTGAGCCTTACAATGAGCAGTTCTTC.

This clonotype came up many times. CDR3 in amino acids: CASSQDPLRTGLLSGNTIYF. In DNA form, the CDR3 reads TGCGCCAGCAGCCAAGATCCCCTTCGGACGGGACTCCTCTCTGGAAACACCATATATTTT. The J gene is TRBJ1-3, the V gene TRBV4-1; D might be TRBD1 (5 bases). CDR1 and CDR2 (germline): MGHRA, YSYEKL. V gave up 0 bases and J gave up 0 bases, with 21 bases separating them. The CDR3 is 20 residues long.

The chain has TRBV4-3 and TRBJ2-1; D is unresolved. The CDR3 length is 14 residues. Germline CDR1 and CDR2: LGHNA and YSLEER. Trimming shortened V by 1 base and J by 9 bases, and 13 bases separated the two germline ends. CDR3 bases: TGCGCCAGCAGCCAAGGGTTCTCGAGCAGTGAGCAGTTCTTC. Protein: CASSQGFSSSEQFF.

At least ten counts were recorded for this clonotype. This chain connects TRBV7-6 to TRBJ2-5, with D maybe TRBD2 (6 bases). Germline V CDR1 and CDR2: SGHVS, FNYEAQ. V dropped 4 bases and J dropped 7 bases, with 10 bases sitting between them. This CDR3 is built from 12 residues. This chain's CDR3 is CASSSFGGTQYF. The CDR3, as DNA: TGTGCCAGCAGCTCCTTCGGGGGGACCCAGTACTTC.

This clonotype was observed many times. The gene calls are TRBV18 and TRBJ2-1; 10 positions match TRBD1. The CDR3 consists of 15 residues. Unmatched junction bases numbered 6, after V lost 6 bases and J lost 4 bases. Germline lookup yields CDR1 KGHSH and CDR2 LQKENI. DNA for the CDR3: TGTGCCAGCTCCGGAGGACAGGGGGTGTACAATGAGCAGTTCTTC. Translating it yields CASSGGQGVYNEQFF.

In its sample, this clonotype was seen once. This could be a read error, since a much larger clone is one nucleotide away. The chain is built from TRBV4-3 and TRBJ2-2; TRBD2 matches at 7 bases. Germline assignment: CDR1 LGHNA and CDR2 YSLEER. With 1 base clipped from V and 5 bases from J, the junction kept 16 bases outside the gene matches. CDR3 length: 19 amino acids. DNA of the CDR3: TGCGCCAGCAGCCAAGGCGTGACTAGCAGGAGCCCTGGGACCGGGGAGCTGTTTTTT. It is translated as CASSQGVTSRSPGTGELFF.

This chain connects TRBV10-2 to TRBJ1-2; tentative D call: TRBD1 (5 bases). CDR3 length equals 14 residues. Trimming pared 2 bases from V and 4 bases from J, leaving 11 bases between. CDR1 and CDR2 from the germline V gene are WSHSY and SAAADI. The CDR3 bases are TGCGCCAGCAGTGAGATGGGGGGTGTCTATGGCTACACCTTC. Translating gives CASSEMGGVYGYTF.

This clonotype came up many times. The V gene is TRBV18, the J gene TRBJ2-5, with D unclear. V lost 3 bases and J 1 base, leaving 9 bases between the germline ends. CDR1 and CDR2 (germline): KGHSH, LQKENI. The CDR3 is 14 residues long. As DNA, the CDR3 is TGTGCCAGCTCACCCGACCAGGCCCAAGAGACCCAGTACTTC. Residues: CASSPDQAQETQYF.

This clonotype has more than one count but fewer than ten. The chain has TRBV7-9 and TRBJ2-1, with 11 bases matching TRBD2. This CDR3 has 21 amino acids. CDR1 SEHNR and CDR2 FQNEAQ come from the germline V gene (reference sequence). With 5 bases clipped from V and 0 bases from J, the junction kept 18 bases outside the gene matches. The CDR3 DNA sequence: TGTGCCAGCAGCCCAATACTAGGACTAGCGGGTGCCGGTTCCTCCTACAATGAGCAGTTCTTC. It encodes CASSPILGLAGAGSSYNEQFF. Drawing the rest from reference TRBV7-9 and TRBJ2-1, the complete variable domain is DTGVSQNPRHKITKRGQNVTFRCDPISEHNRLYWYRQTLGQGPEFLTYFQNEAQLEKSRLLSDRFSAERPKGSFSTLEIQRTEQGDSAMYLCASSPILGLAGAGSSYNEQFFGPGTRLTVL.

This clonotype came up many times. The V gene is TRBV12-3 or TRBV12-4, the J gene TRBJ2-7, with D tentatively TRBD1 (6 bases). CDR3 length: 13 residues. V was shortened by 2 bases and J by 3 bases, with 8 bases between the two germline ends. DNA of the CDR3: TGTGCCAGCAGTTTACACAGGGACTACGAGCAGTACTTC. Its translation is CASSLHRDYEQYF.

The sample holds many counts of this clonotype. The chain employs TRBV2 and TRBJ2-2; no clear D gene. Germline V gives CDR1 SNHLY, CDR2 FYNNEI. With 7 bases removed from V and 1 base from J, the gap between germline ends came to 10 bases. There are 14 residues in the CDR3. CDR3 DNA sequence: TGTGCCAGCAAAGACGGAGAGAACACCGGGGAGCTGTTTTTT. Amino acid sequence: CASKDGENTGELFF.

At least ten counts were recorded for this clonotype. The rearrangement uses TRBV12-3 or TRBV12-4 and TRBJ1-1; D is unresolved. The CDR3 is made up of 12 amino acids. V was trimmed by 6 bases and J by 3 bases, leaving 8 bases between them. The CDR3 loop reads CASRDWDTEAFF. CDR3 coding DNA: TGTGCCAGCAGGGACTGGGACACTGAAGCTTTCTTT.

This clonotype was detected many times. This chain joins TRBV7-9 and TRBJ2-3, with D possibly called TRBD1 or TRBD2 (5 bases each). CDR1 and CDR2 from the germline V gene are SEHNR and FQNEAQ (reference sequence). This CDR3 comprises 12 residues. V shed 1 base and J shed 8 bases, with 7 bases lying between them. CDR3 in amino acids: CASSLVGTTQYF. The CDR3 DNA sequence: TGTGCCAGCAGCTTAGTTGGGACTACGCAGTATTTT.

In this sample, this clonotype turned up a few times. The rearrangement links TRBV28 to TRBJ2-1; D not certain. Germline V lookup: CDR1 MDHEN, CDR2 SYDVKM. The CDR3 has 11 residues. V lost 3 bases to trimming and J lost 11 bases, with 8 bases between them. CDR3 sequence (DNA): TGTGCCAGCAGTTTGCCGAGCAAGCAGTTCTTC. This encodes CASSLPSKQFF.

In this sample, this clonotype is medium-sized. The chain recombines TRBV29-1 with TRBJ1-1; TRBD1 is a possible D gene (5 bases). V was pared by 4 bases and J by 4 bases, with 10 bases between. Germline V lookup: CDR1 SQVTM, CDR2 ANQGSEA. The CDR3 length is 12 residues. The CDR3 DNA reads as TGCAGCGTTGGCCGGACAAGCACTGAAGCTTTCTTT. It translates to CSVGRTSTEAFF.

J is TRBJ1-2 and V is TRBV10-2; TRBD1 is a possible D gene (5 bases). The V and J ends lost 2 bases and 4 bases respectively, with 14 bases between them. CDR3 length: 15 amino acids. Germline CDR1 and CDR2: WSHSY and SAAADI. The CDR3 nucleotides are TGCGCCAGCAGTGAGATGGGCAGGGTTAGCTATGGCTACACCTTC. It encodes CASSEMGRVSYGYTF.

This clonotype came up many times. V gene TRBV6-2 or TRBV6-3 combines with J gene TRBJ2-7; D gene uncertain. In germline, CDR1 is MNHEY, CDR2 SVGEGT. Deletions cut 11 bases from V and 1 base from J, with 15 bases between. This CDR3 is 13 amino acids long. Written as DNA, the CDR3 is TGTGCCGCGCAGGACGTTTCTTCCTACGAGCAGTACTTC. This sequence encodes CAAQDVSSYEQYF.

The genes are TRBV29-1 and TRBJ1-1; tentatively, D is TRBD1 (6 bases). Trimming took 8 bases from V and 0 from J, leaving 13 bases between them. Germline CDR1 and CDR2: SQVTM and ANQGSEA. CDR3 length: 13 residues. DNA of the CDR3: TGCAGCTCTCAACAGGGAGTGAACACTGAAGCTTTCTTT. Translating gives CSSQQGVNTEAFF.